Each of the 32 T cell receptor beta chains below was sequenced from the same sample in a study of cytotoxic CD8 clonotypes in ibrutinib-treated CLL. Sequencing used immunoSEQ multiplex PCR; TCRdb keeps in-frame clones, though not all of them. The table lists 60,000 to 95,000 clones, less than 90% of them singletons. The sequencing used PBMCs, collected after 24 months of ibrutinib treatment. The receptors were sampled from a human donor with chronic lymphocytic leukemia.

The chain carries TRBV5-1 and TRBJ1-1; D is undetermined. CDR3 length: 14 amino acids. Trimming shortened V by 0 bases and J by 2 bases, and 8 bases separated the two germline ends. Germline V gene sequence: CDR1 SGHRS, CDR2 YFSETQ. CDR3 amino acids: CASSLVPANTEAFF. The CDR3 coding sequence is TGCGCCAGCAGCTTGGTCCCAGCAAACACTGAAGCTTTCTTT.

The chain joins TRBV7-2 to TRBJ2-7; tentatively, D is TRBD1 (5 bases). Germline V gives CDR1 SGHTA, CDR2 FQGNSA. V gave up 6 bases and J gave up 2 bases, with 20 bases separating them. The CDR3 totals 16 residues. The CDR3 sequence: CASSSIGWGSTYEQYF. The CDR3 nucleotides read TGTGCCAGCAGTTCAATCGGGTGGGGCAGCACCTACGAGCAGTACTTC. The full variable domain, in which reference TRBV7-2 and TRBJ2-7 provide the parts outside the CDR3, is GAGVSQSPSNKVTEKGKDVELRCDPISGHTALYWYRQSLGQGLEFLIYFQGNSAPDKSGLPSDRFSAERTGGSVSTLTIQRTQQEDSAVYLCASSSIGWGSTYEQYFGPGTRLTVT.

The chain combines TRBV10-3 with TRBJ2-7; D is ambiguous. Germline CDR1 is ENHRY and CDR2 is SYGVKD. The ends were cut back, 0 bases at V and 5 bases at J, with 2 bases in the middle. The CDR3 extends over 11 amino acids. The chain's CDR3 is CAISESDEQYF. The CDR3 bases are TGTGCCATCAGTGAGTCGGACGAGCAGTACTTC.

To note about this clone: One end of the junction varies from germline; a read error may be responsible. CDR3 DNA sequence: TGTGCCAGCAGTTTGGGGGGTGATCAGCCCCAGCATTTT. Translated, it gives CASSLGGDQPQHF. The rearrangement links TRBV5-4 to TRBJ1-5; a weak D match, TRBD1 (5 bases). The germline V gene has CDR1 SGHNT and CDR2 YYREEE (reference sequence). This CDR3 region has 13 residues.

The rearrangement joins TRBV18 to TRBJ2-5, with D hard to call. In germline, CDR1 is KGHSH, CDR2 LQKENI. This CDR3 contains 12 residues. V gave up 8 bases and J gave up 0 bases, with 7 bases separating them. The CDR3 DNA reads TGTGCCAGCACAGAAAACCAAGAGACCCAGTACTTC. It is translated as CASTENQETQYF.

The chain is built from TRBV5-1 and TRBJ2-7; possible D gene TRBD2, 6 bases. Germline CDR1 SGHRS, CDR2 YFSETQ. There are 14 residues in the CDR3. The V and J ends lost 4 bases and 3 bases respectively, with 14 bases between them. The CDR3 sequence: CASSPLASNYEQYF. The CDR3 nucleotides are TGCGCCAGCAGCCCGCTAGCGAGCAACTACGAGCAGTACTTC.

V usage is TRBV7-6 and J usage is TRBJ2-7; TRBD1 might be the D (6 bases). Trimming stripped 3 bases from V and 2 bases from J, with 20 bases between. CDR1 is SGHVS and CDR2 is FNYEAQ in the germline V gene. The CDR3 runs to 17 residues. The CDR3 DNA sequence: TGTGCCAGCAGCTTGCTAGTCGACCGGGACACCGCCTACGAGCAGTACTTC. Protein product: CASSLLVDRDTAYEQYF. Full variable domain (outside the CDR3, taken from reference TRBV7-6 and TRBJ2-7): GAGVSQSPRYKVTKRGQDVALRCDPISGHVSLYWYRQALGQGPEFLTYFNYEAQQDKSGLPNDRFSAERPEGSISTLTIQRTEQRDSAMYRCASSLLVDRDTAYEQYFGPGTRLTVT.

The V gene is TRBV19, the J gene TRBJ1-5; 7 nucleotides align to TRBD1. Germline CDR1 LNHDA, CDR2 SQIVND (reference sequence). J was trimmed by 4 bases and V by 5 bases; bases with no gene match: 8. The CDR3 has 15 residues. In DNA, the CDR3 is TGTGCCAGTAGTCAAACAGGGGCCGGGAATCAGCCCCAGCATTTT. Translation gives CASSQTGAGNQPQHF.

The chain is built from TRBV9 and TRBJ2-3, with D uncertain. This CDR3 is 13 amino acids long. Germline CDR1 is SGDLS and CDR2 is YYNGEE. V was pared by 0 bases and J by 3 bases, with 5 bases between. Here the CDR3 DNA reads TGTGCCAGCAGCGTAGATGGAACAGATACGCAGTATTTT. As protein: CASSVDGTDTQYF.

This chain joins TRBV6-5 and TRBJ2-7; 11 bases are shared with TRBD2. CDR1 MNHEY and CDR2 SVGAGI come from the germline V gene. The length of the CDR3 is 16 residues. V was clipped by 0 bases and J by 5 bases; unmatched bases: 6. In DNA, the CDR3 is TGTGCCAGCAGTTACTCGTGGCTAGCGGGAGGCCACGAGCAGTACTTC. It translates to CASSYSWLAGGHEQYF.

V and J are TRBV5-1 and TRBJ1-3; TRBD1 matches 7 bases. V lost 0 bases and J lost 0; bases outside the gene matches: 9. Germline V CDR1 and CDR2: SGHRS, YFSETQ. The CDR3 loop spans 18 amino acids. The CDR3 region has the DNA TGCGCCAGCAGCTTGGGGAAAGGGACAGCGCGCTCTGGAAACACCATATATTTT. Translation: CASSLGKGTARSGNTIYF. The full variable domain, completed using reference TRBV5-1 and TRBJ1-3, is KAGVTQTPRYLIKTRGQQVTLSCSPISGHRSVSWYQQTPGQGLQFLFEYFSETQRNKGNFPGRFSGRQFSNSRSEMNVSTLELGDSALYLCASSLGKGTARSGNTIYFGEGSWLTVV.

The chain recombines TRBV29-1 with TRBJ2-7; D is possibly TRBD2 (6 bases). V was trimmed by 7 bases and J by 7 bases, leaving 17 bases between them. The germline V gene has CDR1 SQVTM and CDR2 ANQGSEA. This CDR3 spans 12 amino acids. CDR3 nucleotide sequence: TGCAGCGGACGACTAGGCCTCGGGGAGCAGTACTTC. Translating it yields CSGRLGLGEQYF.

The genes are TRBV19 and TRBJ2-5; no firm D call. V was shortened by 3 bases and J by 4 bases, with 12 bases between the two germline ends. This CDR3 comprises 14 residues. CDR1 and CDR2 (germline): LNHDA, SQIVND (reference sequence). CDR3 amino acids: CASSINGDGETQYF. CDR3 DNA sequence: TGTGCCAGTAGTATTAATGGGGATGGAGAGACCCAGTACTTC.

The chain combines TRBV5-4 with TRBJ1-2, with 7 bases lining up with TRBD1. CDR1 is SGHNT and CDR2 is YYREEE in the germline V gene (reference sequence). The CDR3 is 14 residues long. Germline trimming cut 5 bases from V and 4 bases from J; bases unmatched to any gene: 8. The CDR3: CASRSGTELYGYTF. The CDR3 nucleotides are TGTGCCAGCAGGTCCGGGACAGAGCTCTATGGCTACACCTTC.

V is TRBV6-6 and J is TRBJ1-2, with D hard to call. Germline V lookup: CDR1 MNHNY, CDR2 SVGAGI (reference sequence). The CDR3 length is 14 residues. V was pared by 4 bases and J by 4 bases, with 13 bases between. The chain's CDR3 is CASSSVGRGYGYTF. In nucleotides, the CDR3 is TGTGCCAGCAGTTCGGTCGGGCGGGGCTATGGCTACACCTTC.

The rearrangement links TRBV5-1 to TRBJ2-3, with D tentatively TRBD2 (6 bases). CDR1 and CDR2 from the germline V gene are SGHRS and YFSETQ. The CDR3 loop spans 14 amino acids. V was clipped by 3 bases and J by 2 bases, with 10 bases between them. CDR3 sequence: CASSSGTFTDTQYF. The DNA for the CDR3 is TGCGCCAGCAGCTCCGGGACTTTCACAGATACGCAGTATTTT.

The V and J genes are TRBV28 and TRBJ1-1; D unclear. V gave up 2 bases and J gave up 2 bases, with 15 bases separating them. Germline V gene data show CDR1 as MDHEN and CDR2 as SYDVKM. This CDR3 has 16 residues. CDR3 amino acids: CASSLPSRSFNTEAFF. The CDR3 nucleotides read TGTGCCAGCAGTTTACCATCCCGGTCCTTTAACACTGAAGCTTTCTTT.

The chain has TRBV6-5 and TRBJ2-7, with 9 bases matching TRBD1. Germline values: CDR1 MNHEY, CDR2 SVGAGI. Trimming cost V 5 bases and J 3 bases; bases outside gene matches: 5. The CDR3 has 14 residues. DNA for the CDR3: TGTGCCAGCAGTGGGGGACAGGGTATCTACGAGCAGTACTTC. It specifies CASSGGQGIYEQYF.

This chain uses TRBV6-5 with TRBJ1-6; D is unclear. CDR3 length equals 13 residues. Per the germline V gene, CDR1 is MNHEY and CDR2 is SVGAGI. The ends were cut back, 0 bases at V and 5 bases at J, with 2 bases in the middle. CDR3 nucleotide sequence: TGTGCCAGCAGTTACTCGAATAATTCACCCCTCCACTTT. Translating gives CASSYSNNSPLHF.

The V gene is TRBV5-1, the J gene TRBJ1-1; D is possibly TRBD1 (5 bases). CDR1 and CDR2 from the germline V gene are SGHRS and YFSETQ. This CDR3 comprises 15 residues. V was clipped by 4 bases and J by 0 bases, with 13 bases between them. CDR3 region: CASSPSGGMNTEAFF. CDR3 DNA: TGCGCCAGCAGCCCCTCGGGGGGGATGAACACTGAAGCTTTCTTT.

The rearrangement joins TRBV7-2 to TRBJ2-7; 9 bases are a match to TRBD2. CDR1 and CDR2 (germline): SGHTA, FQGNSA. This CDR3 is 15 amino acids long. Unmatched junction bases numbered 7, after V lost 4 bases and J lost 3 bases. CDR3 DNA sequence: TGTGCCAGCAGCTGGATAGCGGGAGCCATCTACGAGCAGTACTTC. This encodes CASSWIAGAIYEQYF.

The V call is TRBV27, the J call TRBJ2-7, with D perhaps TRBD1 (5 bases). This CDR3 is built from 13 residues. Germline assignment: CDR1 MNHEY and CDR2 SMNVEV (reference sequence). The V end was cut by 2 bases, the J end by 3 bases, with 8 bases between. CDR3 loop: CASSLQGHYEQYF. The DNA for the CDR3 is TGTGCCAGCAGTTTACAGGGTCACTACGAGCAGTACTTC.

CDR3 DNA: TGTGCCAGCAGCAAAGAAGAGACCCAGTACTTC. Encoded protein: CASSKEETQYF. V is TRBV7-6 and J is TRBJ2-5; D is ambiguous. This CDR3 spans 11 amino acids. CDR1 is SGHVS and CDR2 is FNYEAQ in the germline V gene. The ends were cut back, 5 bases at V and 3 bases at J, with 4 bases in the middle.

The J gene is TRBJ1-2, the V gene TRBV9; 10 bases are a match to TRBD1. Per the germline V gene, CDR1 is SGDLS and CDR2 is YYNGEE. There are 15 residues in the CDR3. V shed 1 base, J shed 7 bases, and the junction held 7 bases outside the gene matches. The CDR3 protein is CASSVSDRGSGGYTF. Written as DNA, the CDR3 is TGTGCCAGCAGCGTATCGGACAGGGGGTCTGGTGGCTACACCTTC.

The rearrangement uses TRBV6-5 and TRBJ2-1, with 12 bases matching TRBD2. With V trimmed by 5 bases and J by 6 bases, 5 bases remained unmatched. In germline, CDR1 is MNHEY, CDR2 SVGAGI. The CDR3 is 15 residues long. The CDR3 spells CASSPSGGVGNEQFF. The CDR3 region has the DNA TGTGCCAGCAGTCCTAGCGGGGGGGTCGGCAATGAGCAGTTCTTC.

The chain carries TRBV25-1 and TRBJ1-2; no reliable D call. The V and J ends lost 6 bases and 2 bases respectively, with 10 bases between them. This CDR3 comprises 13 residues. Germline assignment: CDR1 MGHDK and CDR2 SYGVNS. DNA of the CDR3: TGTGCCAGCAGCGAAACACAGAACTATGGCTACACCTTC. As protein: CASSETQNYGYTF.

The chain links TRBV5-5 to TRBJ2-7, with D tentatively TRBD1 (5 bases). There are 15 residues in the CDR3. V lost 1 base, J lost 2 bases, and 13 bases lay in between. CDR1 and CDR2 (germline): SGHKS, YYEKEE (reference sequence). The CDR3 loop reads CASSLNGHMTYEQYF. The CDR3 DNA is TGTGCCAGCAGCTTGAACGGACATATGACCTACGAGCAGTACTTC.

Only a few counts were recorded for this clone. The V and J genes are TRBV9 and TRBJ1-5; TRBD1 matches at 10 bases. Germline lookup yields CDR1 SGDLS and CDR2 YYNGEE. After removal of 3 bases from V and 2 bases from J, the junction contained 2 bases not matched to a gene. CDR3 length: 15 amino acids. CDR3: CASSGGTGGNQPQHF. DNA of the CDR3: TGTGCCAGCAGCGGTGGGACAGGGGGCAATCAGCCCCAGCATTTT.

This chain links TRBV9 with TRBJ2-1; 7 bases align to TRBD2. The CDR3 contains 13 residues. V lost 4 bases and J lost 9; bases outside the gene matches: 7. Per the germline V gene, CDR1 is SGDLS and CDR2 is YYNGEE. The CDR3 sequence is CASSWEGLGEQFF. As DNA, the CDR3 is TGTGCCAGCAGCTGGGAGGGCCTGGGTGAGCAGTTCTTC.

This clone was observed many times. The V gene is TRBV6-5, the J gene TRBJ1-1; 9 nucleotides align to TRBD1. The CDR3 has 14 residues. J gave up 1 base and V 7 bases, and 4 bases lay outside the gene matches. Germline V lookup: CDR1 MNHEY, CDR2 SVGAGI. The CDR3 loop reads CASTNRGRNTEAFF. The CDR3 DNA reads as TGTGCCAGCACCAACAGGGGGCGGAACACTGAAGCTTTCTTT.

This clone has only one observation. The chain carries TRBV6-1 and TRBJ2-1, with D perhaps given as TRBD1 or TRBD2 (5 bases each). Germline CDR1 MNHNS, CDR2 SASEGT. V lost 2 bases and J lost 2, with 13 bases in between. The CDR3 covers 16 residues. DNA for the CDR3: TGTGCCAGCAGTGAACCGCCGGGACGCCCCTACAATGAGCAGTTCTTC. Translation gives CASSEPPGRPYNEQFF.

The chain has TRBV7-2 and TRBJ2-1; D not resolved. The ends were cut back, 3 bases at V and 5 bases at J, with 5 bases in the middle. Germline CDR1 and CDR2: SGHTA and FQGNSA. The CDR3 is 12 residues long. The CDR3 DNA follows: TGTGCCAGCAGCTTGGGGAACAATGAGCAGTTCTTC. Translated, it gives CASSLGNNEQFF.